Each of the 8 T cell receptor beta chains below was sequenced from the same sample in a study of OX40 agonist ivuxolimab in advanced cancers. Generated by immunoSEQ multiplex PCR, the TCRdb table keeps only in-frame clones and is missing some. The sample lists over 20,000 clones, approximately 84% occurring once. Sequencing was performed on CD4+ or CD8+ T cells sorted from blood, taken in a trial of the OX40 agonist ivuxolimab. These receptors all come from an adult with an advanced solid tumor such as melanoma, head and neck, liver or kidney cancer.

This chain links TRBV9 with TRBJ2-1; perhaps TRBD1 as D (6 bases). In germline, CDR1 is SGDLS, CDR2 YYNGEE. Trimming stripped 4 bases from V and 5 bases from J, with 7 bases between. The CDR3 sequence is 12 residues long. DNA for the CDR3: TGTGCCAGCAGCCAGGGGAACAATGAGCAGTTCTTC. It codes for CASSQGNNEQFF.

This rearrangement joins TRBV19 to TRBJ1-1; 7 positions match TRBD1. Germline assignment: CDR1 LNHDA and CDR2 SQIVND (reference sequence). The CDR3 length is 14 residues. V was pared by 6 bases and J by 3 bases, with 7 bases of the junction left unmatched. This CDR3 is CASRRQGWDTEAFF. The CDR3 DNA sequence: TGTGCCAGTAGACGACAGGGCTGGGACACTGAAGCTTTCTTT.

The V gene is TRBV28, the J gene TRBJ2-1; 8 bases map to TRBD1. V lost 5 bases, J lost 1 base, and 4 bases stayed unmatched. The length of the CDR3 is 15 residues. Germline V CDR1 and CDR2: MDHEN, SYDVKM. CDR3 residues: CASSTHRGSYNEQFF. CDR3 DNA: TGTGCCAGCAGTACACACAGGGGGTCCTACAATGAGCAGTTCTTC.

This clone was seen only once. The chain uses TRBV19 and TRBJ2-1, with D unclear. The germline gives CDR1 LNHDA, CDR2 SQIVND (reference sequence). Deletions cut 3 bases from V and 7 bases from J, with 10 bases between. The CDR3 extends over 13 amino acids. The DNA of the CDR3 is TGTGCCAGTAGTATGGTTAGTGGAAATGAGCAGTTCTTC. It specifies CASSMVSGNEQFF.

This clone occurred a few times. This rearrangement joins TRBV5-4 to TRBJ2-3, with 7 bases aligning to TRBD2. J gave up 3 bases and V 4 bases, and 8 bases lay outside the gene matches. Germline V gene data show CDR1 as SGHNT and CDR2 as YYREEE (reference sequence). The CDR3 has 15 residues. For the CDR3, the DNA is TGTGCCAGCAGCCAAACCAGCGGGGTTACAGATACGCAGTATTTT. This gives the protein CASSQTSGVTDTQYF.

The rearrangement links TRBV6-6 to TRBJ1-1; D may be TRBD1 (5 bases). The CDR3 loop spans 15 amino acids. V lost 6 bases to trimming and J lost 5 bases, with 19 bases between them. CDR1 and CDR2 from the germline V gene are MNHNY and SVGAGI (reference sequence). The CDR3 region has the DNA TGTGCCAGCAGGAACGGGGGGGAAGGAGTGACTGAAGCTTTCTTT. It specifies CASRNGGEGVTEAFF.

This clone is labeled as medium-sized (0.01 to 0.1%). The CDR3 region has the DNA TGTGCCAGTAGTATGGGTCTCAGGGGTGAGGAAAAACTGTTTTTT. Amino acid sequence: CASSMGLRGEEKLFF. The chain is built from TRBV19 and TRBJ1-4; perhaps TRBD1 as D (6 bases). CDR1 and CDR2 from the germline V gene are LNHDA and SQIVND (reference sequence). V dropped 3 bases and J dropped 8 bases, with 16 bases sitting between them. There are 15 residues in the CDR3.

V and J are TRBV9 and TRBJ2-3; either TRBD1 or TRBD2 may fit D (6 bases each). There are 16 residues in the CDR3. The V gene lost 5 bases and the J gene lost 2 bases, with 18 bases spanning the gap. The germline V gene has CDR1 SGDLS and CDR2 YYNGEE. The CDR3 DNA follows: TGTGCCAGCAGTGCCTTTGGGGGGCTCGTCACAGATACGCAGTATTTT. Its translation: CASSAFGGLVTDTQYF.